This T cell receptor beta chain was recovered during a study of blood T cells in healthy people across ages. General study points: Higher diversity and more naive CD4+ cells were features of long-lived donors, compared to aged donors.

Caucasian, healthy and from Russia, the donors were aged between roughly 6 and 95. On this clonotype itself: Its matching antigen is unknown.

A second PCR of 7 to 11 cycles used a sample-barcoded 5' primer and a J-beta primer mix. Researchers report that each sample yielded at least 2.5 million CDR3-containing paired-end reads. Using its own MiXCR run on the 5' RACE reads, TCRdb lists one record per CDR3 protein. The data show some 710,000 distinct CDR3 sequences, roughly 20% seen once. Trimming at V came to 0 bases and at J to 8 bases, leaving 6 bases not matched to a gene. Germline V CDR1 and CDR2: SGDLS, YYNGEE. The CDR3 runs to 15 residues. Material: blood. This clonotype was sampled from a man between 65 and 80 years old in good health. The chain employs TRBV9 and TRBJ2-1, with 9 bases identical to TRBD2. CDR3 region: CASSVVAGVGYEQFF. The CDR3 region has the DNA TGTGCCAGCAGCGTAGTAGCGGGAGTTGGTTATGAGCAGTTCTTC. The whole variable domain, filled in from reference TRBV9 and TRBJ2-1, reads DSGVTQTPKHLITATGQRVTLRCSPRSGDLSVYWYQQSLDQGLQFLIQYYNGEERAKGNILERFSAQQFPDLHSELNLSSLELGDSALYFCASSVVAGVGYEQFFGPGTRLTVL.